The text below deals with one T cell receptor beta chain. Its target antigen remains unknown. No much larger clone is present one base from it, and per-base qualities are unavailable. Inclusive of the bounding cysteine and phenylalanine, the CDR3 is 15 residues long. Just the 45-base CDR3 DNA is kept, in frame starting at base 1. From V the trimming removes 6 bases and from J it removes 4 bases, while the gene matches leave 11 bases of the junction unaccounted for. The germline V gene sets CDR1 to SNHLY and CDR2 to FYNNEI. Collaborating institutions collected whole blood in K2EDTA tubes following their own protocols. For TCRbeta analysis, collaborators shipped samples as frozen whole blood, isolated PBMCs, or DNA extracted from either of those sample types. The immunoSEQ Assay, a bias-controlled multiplex PCR, was used to amplify TCRbeta CDR3 regions from genomic DNA. Per the original workflow: Within the assay, amplification of reference gene primers was used to estimate how many nucleated cells each sample contained. To quantify the absolute abundance of each unique TCRbeta CDR3 rearrangement, sequence reads were collapsed and filtered. For each sample, productive Simpson clonality was calculated as the square root of Simpson's diversity index across productive rearrangements. The clones in this table, taken by TCRdb from immuneACCESS, are in-frame only. Not every clone is retained; where verified, under half of the shortfall comes from an unresolved V gene, and the cause of the rest is unknown. V and J calls and clone size are as listed in that table; D and trimming were resolved from the DNA. This sample comprises tens of thousands of clones, roughly 80% of them detected only once. Of the sample, about an eighth is held by the ten largest clones.

The data stem from a study of blood T cell repertoires in COVID-19 (dated by TCRdb to the early 2020s). With respect to the entire study: The collaborator samples originated in the United States, Italy and Spain and spanned the acute and convalescent phases of COVID-19. The sample metadata nearly always contained a de-identified subject ID, COVID-19 status, age in years and sex. The dataset comprised deeply sampled blood TCRbeta repertoires from subjects exposed to, actively infected with, or recovered from COVID-19. The material from the prospective study consisted of cDNA or gDNA derived from T cells, B-cell-depleted T cells, or PBMCs. The samples were drawn from the first 160 participants of the ongoing ImmuneRACE study and from over 950 subjects provided by 6 global collaborators. Where HLA class I and class II types were available, the types were taken from metadata supplied by the sample provider, not from assay-based typing. The repertoires were released in a freely available public database intended as a resource for research on the immune response to SARS-CoV-2. Paper-wide results and their limitations: How much clinical and demographic metadata was included differed by source and by participant, and the metadata was provided uncurated.

The specimen was peripheral blood. The source is a human donor in a cohort sampled during active COVID-19. The receptor chain draws on TRBV2 and TRBJ1-2, with TRBD1 identical over 7 junction bases. The sequenced DNA: TGTGCCAGCAGCCTCATGGCCGGGACAGCCTATGGCTACACCTTC. Translated, this gives CASSLMAGTAYGYTF.